This T cell receptor (beta chain) was captured in a study of cytomegalovirus exposure and HLA in healthy donors. This clone was seen ten or more times. The PCR ran on 60 Vbeta and 13 Jbeta primers. Here immunoSEQ multiplex PCR was the method, and the copy in TCRdb shows in-frame clones only, minus some. This sample has 150,000 or so clones, with about 10% found just once. Donors likely had unrecorded immune exposures despite being nominally healthy when sampled. The V gene end was trimmed by 0 bases and the J gene end by 0 bases; junction bases not matched to a gene: 14. CDR3 length: 20 residues. Germline V CDR1 and CDR2: GTSNPN, SVGIG (reference sequence).

The sequence was obtained from a man aged 45 to 65 in good health and CMV-seronegative. This rearrangement joins TRBV30 to TRBJ2-1, with 10 bases lining up with TRBD2. Sample: PBMCs. The CDR3 reads CAWSVLRSGGRSSSYNEQFF. The CDR3 coding sequence is TGTGCCTGGAGTGTTTTGCGTAGCGGGGGGCGATCGAGCTCCTACAATGAGCAGTTCTTC.